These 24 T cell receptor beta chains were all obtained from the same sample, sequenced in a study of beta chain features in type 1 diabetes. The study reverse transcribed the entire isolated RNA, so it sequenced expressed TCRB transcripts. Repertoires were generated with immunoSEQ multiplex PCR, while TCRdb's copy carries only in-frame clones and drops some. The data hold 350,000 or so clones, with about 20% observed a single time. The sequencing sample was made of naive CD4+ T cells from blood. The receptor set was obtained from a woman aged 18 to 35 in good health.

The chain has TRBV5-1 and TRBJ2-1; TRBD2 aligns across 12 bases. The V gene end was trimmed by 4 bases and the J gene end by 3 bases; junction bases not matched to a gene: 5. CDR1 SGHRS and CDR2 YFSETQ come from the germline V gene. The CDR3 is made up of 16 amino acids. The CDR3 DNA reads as TGCGCCAGCAGCGGAGGACTAGCGGGAATCTACAATGAGCAGTTCTTC. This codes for CASSGGLAGIYNEQFF.

CDR3 DNA sequence: TGCGCCAGCAGCTTGAATCCTTCCTACGAGCAGTACTTC. Its translation is CASSLNPSYEQYF. The chain couples TRBV5-1 to TRBJ2-7; D unresolved. V lost 1 base and J 1 base, leaving 6 bases between the germline ends. The CDR3 extends over 13 amino acids. The germline V gene encodes CDR1 SGHRS and CDR2 YFSETQ.

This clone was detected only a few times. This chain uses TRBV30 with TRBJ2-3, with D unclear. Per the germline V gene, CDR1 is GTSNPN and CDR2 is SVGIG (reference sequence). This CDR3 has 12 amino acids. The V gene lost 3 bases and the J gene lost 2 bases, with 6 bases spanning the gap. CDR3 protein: CAWSAYTDTQYF. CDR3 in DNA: TGTGCCTGGAGCGCCTACACAGATACGCAGTATTTT.

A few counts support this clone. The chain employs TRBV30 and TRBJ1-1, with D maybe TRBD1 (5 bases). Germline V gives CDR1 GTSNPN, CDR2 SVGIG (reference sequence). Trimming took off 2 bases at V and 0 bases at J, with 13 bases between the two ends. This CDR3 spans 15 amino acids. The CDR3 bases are TGTGCCTGGAGTCGGGGGTGGACTCTGAACACTGAAGCTTTCTTT. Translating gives CAWSRGWTLNTEAFF.

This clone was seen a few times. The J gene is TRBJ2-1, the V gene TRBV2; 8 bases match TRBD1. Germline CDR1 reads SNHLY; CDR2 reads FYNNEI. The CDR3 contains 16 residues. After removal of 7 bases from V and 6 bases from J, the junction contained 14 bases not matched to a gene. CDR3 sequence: CASTRAGTGLSNEQFF. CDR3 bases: TGTGCCAGCACCAGGGCCGGGACAGGTCTGAGCAATGAGCAGTTCTTC.

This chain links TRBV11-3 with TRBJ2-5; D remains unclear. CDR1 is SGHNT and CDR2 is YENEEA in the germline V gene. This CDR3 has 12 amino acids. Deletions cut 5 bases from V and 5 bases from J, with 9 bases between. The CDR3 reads CASSPQSETQYF. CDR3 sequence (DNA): TGTGCCAGCAGCCCACAGTCGGAGACCCAGTACTTC. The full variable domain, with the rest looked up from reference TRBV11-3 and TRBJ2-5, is EAGVVQSPRYKIIEKKQPVAFWCNPISGHNTLYWYLQNLGQGPELLIRYENEEAVDDSQLPKDRFSAERLKGVDSTLKIQPAELGDSAVYLCASSPQSETQYFGPGTRLLVL.

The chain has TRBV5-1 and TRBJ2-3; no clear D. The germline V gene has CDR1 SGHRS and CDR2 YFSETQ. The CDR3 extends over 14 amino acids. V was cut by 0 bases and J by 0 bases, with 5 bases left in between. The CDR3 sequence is CASSLAVSTDTQYF. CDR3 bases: TGCGCCAGCAGCTTGGCGGTTAGCACAGATACGCAGTATTTT.

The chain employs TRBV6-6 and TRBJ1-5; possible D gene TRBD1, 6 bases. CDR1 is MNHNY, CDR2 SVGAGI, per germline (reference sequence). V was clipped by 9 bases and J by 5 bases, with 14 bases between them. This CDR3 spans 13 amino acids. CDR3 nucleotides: TGTGCCAGTCGGGCACAGGGTGATCAGCCCCAGCATTTT. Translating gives CASRAQGDQPQHF.

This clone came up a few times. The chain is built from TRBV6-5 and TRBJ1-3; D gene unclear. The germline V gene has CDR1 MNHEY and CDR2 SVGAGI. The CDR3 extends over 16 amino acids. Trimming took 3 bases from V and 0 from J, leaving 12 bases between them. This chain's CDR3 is CASSYTPLLSGNTIYF. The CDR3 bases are TGTGCCAGCAGTTATACTCCACTTCTCTCTGGAAACACCATATATTTT.

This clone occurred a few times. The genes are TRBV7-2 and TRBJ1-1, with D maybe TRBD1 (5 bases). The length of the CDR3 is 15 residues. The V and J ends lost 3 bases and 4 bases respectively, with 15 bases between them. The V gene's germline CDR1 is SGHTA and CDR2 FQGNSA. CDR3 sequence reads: CASSLAGPRSTEAFF. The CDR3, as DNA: TGTGCCAGCAGCTTGGCAGGGCCGAGGTCCACTGAAGCTTTCTTT.

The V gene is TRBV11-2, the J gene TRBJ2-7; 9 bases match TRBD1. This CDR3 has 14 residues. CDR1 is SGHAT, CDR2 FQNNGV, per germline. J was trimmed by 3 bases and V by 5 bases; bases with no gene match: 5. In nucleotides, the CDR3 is TGTGCCAGCAGCCCGGACAGGGGAATCTACGAGCAGTACTTC. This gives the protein CASSPDRGIYEQYF.

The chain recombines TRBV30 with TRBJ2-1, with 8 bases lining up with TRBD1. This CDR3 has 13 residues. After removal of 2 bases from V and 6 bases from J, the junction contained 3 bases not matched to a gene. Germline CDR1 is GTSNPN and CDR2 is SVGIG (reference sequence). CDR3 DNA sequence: TGTGCCTGGAGTCCGGGACAGGCCAATGAGCAGTTCTTC. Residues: CAWSPGQANEQFF. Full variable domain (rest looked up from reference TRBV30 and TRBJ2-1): SQTIHQWPATLVQPVGSPLSLECTVEGTSNPNLYWYRQAAGRGLQLLFYSVGIGQISSEVPQNLSASRPQDRQFILSSKKLLLSDSGFYLCAWSPGQANEQFFGPGTRLTVL.

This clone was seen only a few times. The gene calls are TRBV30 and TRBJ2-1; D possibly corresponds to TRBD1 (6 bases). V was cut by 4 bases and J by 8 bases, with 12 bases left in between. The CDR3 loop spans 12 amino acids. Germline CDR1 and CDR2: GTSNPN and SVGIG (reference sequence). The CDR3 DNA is TGTGCCTGGAATCCAGGGGCGGATGAGCAGTTCTTC. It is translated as CAWNPGADEQFF.

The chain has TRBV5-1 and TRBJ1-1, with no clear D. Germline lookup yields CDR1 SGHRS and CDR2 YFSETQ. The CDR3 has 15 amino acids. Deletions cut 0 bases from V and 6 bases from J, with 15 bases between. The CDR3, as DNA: TGCGCCAGCAGCTTGGGCAGGTCCCTTTCCGCTGAAGCTTTCTTT. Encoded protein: CASSLGRSLSAEAFF.

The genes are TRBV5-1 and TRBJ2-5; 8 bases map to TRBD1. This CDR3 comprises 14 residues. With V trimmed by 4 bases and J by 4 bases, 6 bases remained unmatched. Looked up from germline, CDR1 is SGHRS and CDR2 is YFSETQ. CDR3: CASSPGQAGETQYF. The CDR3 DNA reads TGCGCCAGCAGCCCGGGACAGGCGGGAGAGACCCAGTACTTC.

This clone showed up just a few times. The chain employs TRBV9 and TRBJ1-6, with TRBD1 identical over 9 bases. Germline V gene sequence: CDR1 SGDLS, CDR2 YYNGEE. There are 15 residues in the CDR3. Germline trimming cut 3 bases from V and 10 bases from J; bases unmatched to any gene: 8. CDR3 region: CASSAGQGVGSPLHF. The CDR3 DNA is TGTGCCAGCAGCGCGGGACAGGGAGTAGGGTCACCCCTCCACTTT. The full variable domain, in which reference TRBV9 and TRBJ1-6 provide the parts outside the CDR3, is DSGVTQTPKHLITATGQRVTLRCSPRSGDLSVYWYQQSLDQGLQFLIQYYNGEERAKGNILERFSAQQFPDLHSELNLSSLELGDSALYFCASSAGQGVGSPLHFGNGTRLTVT.

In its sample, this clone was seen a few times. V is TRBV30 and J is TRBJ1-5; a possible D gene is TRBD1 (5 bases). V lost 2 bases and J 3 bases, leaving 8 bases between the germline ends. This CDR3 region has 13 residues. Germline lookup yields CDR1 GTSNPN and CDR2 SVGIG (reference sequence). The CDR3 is CAWSWGLNQPQHF. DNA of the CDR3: TGTGCCTGGAGTTGGGGACTCAATCAGCCCCAGCATTTT.

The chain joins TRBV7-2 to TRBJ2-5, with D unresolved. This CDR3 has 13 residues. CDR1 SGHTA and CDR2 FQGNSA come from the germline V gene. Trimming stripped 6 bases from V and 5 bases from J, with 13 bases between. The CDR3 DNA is TGTGCCAGCAGTAGGCTAGTAAGGGAGACCCAGTACTTC. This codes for CASSRLVRETQYF.

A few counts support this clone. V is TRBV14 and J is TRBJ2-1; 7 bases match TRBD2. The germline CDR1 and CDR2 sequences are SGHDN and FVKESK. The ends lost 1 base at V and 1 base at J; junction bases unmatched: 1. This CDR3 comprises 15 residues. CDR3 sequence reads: CASSQGGGSYNEQFF. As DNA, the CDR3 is TGTGCCAGCAGCCAAGGGGGGGGATCCTACAATGAGCAGTTCTTC.

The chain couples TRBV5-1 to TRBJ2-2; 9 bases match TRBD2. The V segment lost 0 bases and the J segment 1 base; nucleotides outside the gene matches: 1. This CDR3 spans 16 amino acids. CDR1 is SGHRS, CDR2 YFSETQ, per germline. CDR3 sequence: CASSLETSGNTGELFF. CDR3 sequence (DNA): TGCGCCAGCAGCTTGGAGACTAGCGGGAACACCGGGGAGCTGTTTTTT.

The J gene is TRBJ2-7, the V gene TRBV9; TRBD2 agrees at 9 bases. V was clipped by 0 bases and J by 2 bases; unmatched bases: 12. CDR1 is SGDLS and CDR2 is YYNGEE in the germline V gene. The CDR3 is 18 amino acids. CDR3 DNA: TGTGCCAGCAGCGTAGGTGCGGCTAGCGGGGCGATAACCTACGAGCAGTACTTC. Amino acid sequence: CASSVGAASGAITYEQYF.

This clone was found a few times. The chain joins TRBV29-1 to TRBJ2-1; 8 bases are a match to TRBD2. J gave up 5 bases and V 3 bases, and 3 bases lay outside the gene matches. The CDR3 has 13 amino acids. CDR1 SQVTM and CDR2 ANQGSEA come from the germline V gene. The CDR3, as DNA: TGCAGCGTTGATAGCGGGGAAAACAATGAGCAGTTCTTC. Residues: CSVDSGENNEQFF.

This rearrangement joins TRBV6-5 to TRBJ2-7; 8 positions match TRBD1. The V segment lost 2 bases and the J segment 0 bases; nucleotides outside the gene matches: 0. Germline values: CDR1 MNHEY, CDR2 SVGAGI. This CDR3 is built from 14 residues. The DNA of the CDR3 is TGTGCCAGCAGTTACGACAGGGGCTCCTACGAGCAGTACTTC. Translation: CASSYDRGSYEQYF.

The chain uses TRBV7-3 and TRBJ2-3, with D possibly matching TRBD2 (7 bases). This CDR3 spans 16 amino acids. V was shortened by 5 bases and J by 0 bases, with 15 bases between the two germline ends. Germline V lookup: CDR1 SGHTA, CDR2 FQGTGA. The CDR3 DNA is TGTGCCAGCAGCGCCCGGGCGGGGGCCAGCACAGATACGCAGTATTTT. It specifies CASSARAGASTDTQYF.